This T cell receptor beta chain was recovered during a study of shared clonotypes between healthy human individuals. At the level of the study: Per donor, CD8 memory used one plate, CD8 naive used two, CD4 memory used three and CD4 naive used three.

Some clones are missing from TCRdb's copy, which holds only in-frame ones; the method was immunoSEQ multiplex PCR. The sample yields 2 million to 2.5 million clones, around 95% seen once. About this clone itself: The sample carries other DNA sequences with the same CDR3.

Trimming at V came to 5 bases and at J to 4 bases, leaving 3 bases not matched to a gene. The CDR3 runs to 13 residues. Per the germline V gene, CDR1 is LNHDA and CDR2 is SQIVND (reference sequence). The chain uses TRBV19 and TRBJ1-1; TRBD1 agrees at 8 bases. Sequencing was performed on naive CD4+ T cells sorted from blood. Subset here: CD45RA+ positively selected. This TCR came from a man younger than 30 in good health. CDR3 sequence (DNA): TGTGCCAGTAGTGTCACAGGGGGCACTGAAGCTTTCTTT. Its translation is CASSVTGGTEAFF.